This entry features one T cell receptor beta chain sequence. The antigen is not known. Germline V gives CDR1 SGHVS, CDR2 FQNEAQ. CDR3 size: 16 residues. V dropped 5 bases and J dropped 2 bases, with 18 bases sitting between them. The sample is drawn from a study of cytomegalovirus exposure and HLA in healthy donors. Overall study findings and caveats: Under 20,000 TCR beta sequences were associated with HLA alleles at 0.05 false discovery rate in a later analysis.

Vbeta (60) and Jbeta (13) primers were used in the PCR. Method: immunoSEQ multiplex PCR; TCRdb's copy keeps in-frame clones and lacks some. The sample contains about 280,000 clones, 70% to 90% of which appear only once. The sample was PBMCs. V and J are TRBV7-8 and TRBJ1-1, with D perhaps matching TRBD1 (5 bases). The source is a woman under 30 in good health and CMV-seronegative. Here the CDR3 reads CASSPGRVGGNTEAFF. For the CDR3, the DNA is TGTGCCAGCAGCCCCGGCAGGGTGGGAGGCAACACTGAAGCTTTCTTT.